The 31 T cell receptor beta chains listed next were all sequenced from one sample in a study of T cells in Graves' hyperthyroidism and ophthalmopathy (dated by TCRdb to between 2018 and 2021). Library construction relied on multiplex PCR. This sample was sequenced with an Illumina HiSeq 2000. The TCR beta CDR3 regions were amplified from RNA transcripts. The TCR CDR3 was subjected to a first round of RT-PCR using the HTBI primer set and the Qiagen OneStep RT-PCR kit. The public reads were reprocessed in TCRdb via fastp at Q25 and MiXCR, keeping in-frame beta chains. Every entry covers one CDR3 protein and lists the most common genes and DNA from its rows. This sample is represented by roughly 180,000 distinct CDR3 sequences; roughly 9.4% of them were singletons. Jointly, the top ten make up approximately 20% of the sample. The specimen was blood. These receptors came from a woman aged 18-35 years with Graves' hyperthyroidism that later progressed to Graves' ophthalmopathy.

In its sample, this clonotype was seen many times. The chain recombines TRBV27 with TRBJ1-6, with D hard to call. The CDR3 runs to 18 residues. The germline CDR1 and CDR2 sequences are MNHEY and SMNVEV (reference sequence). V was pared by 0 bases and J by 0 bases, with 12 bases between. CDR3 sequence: CASSLSSPWSSYNSPLHF. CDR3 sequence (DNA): TGTGCCAGCAGTTTATCTAGTCCTTGGAGCTCCTATAATTCACCCCTCCACTTT.

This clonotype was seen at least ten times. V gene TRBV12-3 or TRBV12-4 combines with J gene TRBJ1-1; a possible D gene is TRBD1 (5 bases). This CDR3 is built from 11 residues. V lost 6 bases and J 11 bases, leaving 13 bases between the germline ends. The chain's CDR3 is CASRQVSNAFF. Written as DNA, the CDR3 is TGTGCCAGCAGACAGGTCTCGAATGCTTTCTTT.

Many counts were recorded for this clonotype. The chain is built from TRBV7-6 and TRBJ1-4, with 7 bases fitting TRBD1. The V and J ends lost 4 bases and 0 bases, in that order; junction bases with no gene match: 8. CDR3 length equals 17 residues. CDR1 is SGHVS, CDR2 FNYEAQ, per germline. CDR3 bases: TGTGCCAGCAGCTCAGAACAGGGGATCCCAACTAATGAAAAACTGTTTTTT. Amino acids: CASSSEQGIPTNEKLFF.

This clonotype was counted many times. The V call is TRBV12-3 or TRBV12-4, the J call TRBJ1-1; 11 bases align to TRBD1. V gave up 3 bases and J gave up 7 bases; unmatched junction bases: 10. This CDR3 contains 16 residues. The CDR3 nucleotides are TGTGCCAGCAGTTTTCTAGGAGTAGGGACAGGGGGTGAAGCTTTCTTT. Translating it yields CASSFLGVGTGGEAFF.

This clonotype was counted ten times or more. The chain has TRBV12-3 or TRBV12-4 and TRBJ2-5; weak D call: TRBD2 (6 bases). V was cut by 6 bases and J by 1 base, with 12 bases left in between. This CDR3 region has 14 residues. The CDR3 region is CASSLRGSQETQYF. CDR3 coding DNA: TGTGCCAGCAGCCTACGGGGGTCCCAAGAGACCCAGTACTTC.

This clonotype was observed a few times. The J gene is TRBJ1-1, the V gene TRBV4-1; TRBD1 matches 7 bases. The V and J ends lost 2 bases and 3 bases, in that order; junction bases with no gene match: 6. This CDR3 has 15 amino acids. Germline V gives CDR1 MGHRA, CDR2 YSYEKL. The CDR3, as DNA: TGCGCCAGCAGCCAAACCGGGACAGCCTACACTGAAGCTTTCTTT. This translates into CASSQTGTAYTEAFF.

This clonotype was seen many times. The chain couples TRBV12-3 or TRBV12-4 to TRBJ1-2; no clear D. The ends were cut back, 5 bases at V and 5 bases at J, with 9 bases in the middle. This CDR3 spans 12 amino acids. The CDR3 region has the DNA TGTGCCAGCAGTCTTTCCCTTTATGGCTACACCTTC. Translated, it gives CASSLSLYGYTF.

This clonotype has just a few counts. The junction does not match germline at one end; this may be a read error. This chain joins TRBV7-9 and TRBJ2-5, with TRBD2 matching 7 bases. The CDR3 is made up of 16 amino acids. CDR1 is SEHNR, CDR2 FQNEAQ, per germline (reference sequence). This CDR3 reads CANSLLSSGAIETQYF. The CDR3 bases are TGTGCCAACAGCTTACTGTCGAGCGGGGCTATTGAGACCCAGTACTTC.

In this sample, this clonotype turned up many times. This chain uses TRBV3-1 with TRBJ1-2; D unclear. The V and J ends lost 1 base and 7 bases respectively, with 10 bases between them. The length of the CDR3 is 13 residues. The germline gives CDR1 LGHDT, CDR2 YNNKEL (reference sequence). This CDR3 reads CASSQGHVAGYTF. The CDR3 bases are TGTGCCAGCAGCCAAGGGCACGTTGCTGGCTACACCTTC.

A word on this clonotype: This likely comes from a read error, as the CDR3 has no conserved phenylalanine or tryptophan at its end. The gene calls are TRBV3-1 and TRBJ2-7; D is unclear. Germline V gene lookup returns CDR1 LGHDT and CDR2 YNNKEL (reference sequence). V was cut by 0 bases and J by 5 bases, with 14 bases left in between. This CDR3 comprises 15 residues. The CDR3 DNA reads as TGTGCCAGCAGCCAAGAGGCCCGAAACCCTGACGAGCAGTACCTC. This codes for CASSQEARNPDEQYL.

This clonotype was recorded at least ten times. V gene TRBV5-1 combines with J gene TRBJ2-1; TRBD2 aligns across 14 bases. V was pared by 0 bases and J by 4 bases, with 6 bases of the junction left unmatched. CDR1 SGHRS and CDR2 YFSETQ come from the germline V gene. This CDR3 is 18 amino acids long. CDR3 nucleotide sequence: TGCGCCAGCAGCTTGGGACTAGCGGGAGGGCCATTTTACAATGAGCAGTTCTTC. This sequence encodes CASSLGLAGGPFYNEQFF.

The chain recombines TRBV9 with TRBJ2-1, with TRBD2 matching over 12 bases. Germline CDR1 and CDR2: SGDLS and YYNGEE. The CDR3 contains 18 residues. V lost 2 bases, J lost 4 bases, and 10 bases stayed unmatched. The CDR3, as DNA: TGTGCCAGCAGCGTTCGGGCTAGCGGGGGGGATCTATACAATGAGCAGTTCTTC. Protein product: CASSVRASGGDLYNEQFF.

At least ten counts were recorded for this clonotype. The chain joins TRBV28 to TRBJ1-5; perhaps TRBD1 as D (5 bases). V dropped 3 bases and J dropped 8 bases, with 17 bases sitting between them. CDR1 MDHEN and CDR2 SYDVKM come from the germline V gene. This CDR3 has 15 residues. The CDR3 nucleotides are TGTGCCAGCAGTTTCCCCGGGACTCAGTTTGAGCCCCAGCATTTT. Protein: CASSFPGTQFEPQHF.

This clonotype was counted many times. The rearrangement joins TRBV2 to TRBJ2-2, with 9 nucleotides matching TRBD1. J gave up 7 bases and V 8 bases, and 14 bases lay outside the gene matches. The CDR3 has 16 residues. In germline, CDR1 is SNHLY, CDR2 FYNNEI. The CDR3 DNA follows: TGTGCCAGCGAGGCCAGGACAGGGGATTGGGTCGGGGAGCTGTTTTTT. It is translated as CASEARTGDWVGELFF.

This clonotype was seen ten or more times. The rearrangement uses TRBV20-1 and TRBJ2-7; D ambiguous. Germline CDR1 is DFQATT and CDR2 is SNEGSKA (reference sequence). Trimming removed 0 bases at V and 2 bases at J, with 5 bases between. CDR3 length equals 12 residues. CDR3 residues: CSARDLTYEQYF. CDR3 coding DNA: TGCAGTGCTAGAGACCTTACCTACGAGCAGTACTTC.

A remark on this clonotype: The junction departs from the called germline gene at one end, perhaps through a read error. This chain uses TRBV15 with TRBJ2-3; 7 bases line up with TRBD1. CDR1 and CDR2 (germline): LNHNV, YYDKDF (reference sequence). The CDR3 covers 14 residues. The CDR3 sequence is CASSREQGTDTQYF. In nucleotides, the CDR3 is TGTGCCAGCAGCAGAGAACAGGGGACAGATACGCAGTATTTT.

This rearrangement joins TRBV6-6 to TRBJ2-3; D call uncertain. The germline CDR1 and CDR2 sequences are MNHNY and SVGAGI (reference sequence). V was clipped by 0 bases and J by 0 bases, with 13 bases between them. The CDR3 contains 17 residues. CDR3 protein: CASSYSAALASTDTQYF. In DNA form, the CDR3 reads TGTGCCAGCAGTTACTCGGCCGCATTGGCTAGCACAGATACGCAGTATTTT.

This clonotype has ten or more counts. The CDR3 loop is CASSLESRVTEAFF. The CDR3 DNA is TGTGCCAGCAGCTTAGAATCCAGGGTCACTGAAGCTTTCTTT. The chain uses TRBV13 and TRBJ1-1; tentatively, D is TRBD1 (5 bases). The CDR3 covers 14 residues. V shed 1 base and J shed 4 bases, with 10 bases lying between them. Germline CDR1 PRHDT, CDR2 FYEKMQ (reference sequence).

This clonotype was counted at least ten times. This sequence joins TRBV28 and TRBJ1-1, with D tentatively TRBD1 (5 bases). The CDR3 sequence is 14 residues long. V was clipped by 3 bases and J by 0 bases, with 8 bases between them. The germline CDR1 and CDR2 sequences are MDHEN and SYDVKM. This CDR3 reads CASSFVGVNTEAFF. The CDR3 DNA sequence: TGTGCCAGCAGTTTTGTAGGGGTGAACACTGAAGCTTTCTTT.

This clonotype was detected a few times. As DNA, the CDR3 is TGTGCCAGCAGTTACTTTGGAGGGTCTCTCAATGAGCAGTTCTTC. As protein: CASSYFGGSLNEQFF. The V and J genes are TRBV6-2 or TRBV6-3 and TRBJ2-1; a weak D match, TRBD2 (6 bases). Germline CDR1 MNHEY, CDR2 SVGEGT. Trimming removed 1 base at V and 6 bases at J, with 13 bases between. The CDR3 consists of 15 residues.

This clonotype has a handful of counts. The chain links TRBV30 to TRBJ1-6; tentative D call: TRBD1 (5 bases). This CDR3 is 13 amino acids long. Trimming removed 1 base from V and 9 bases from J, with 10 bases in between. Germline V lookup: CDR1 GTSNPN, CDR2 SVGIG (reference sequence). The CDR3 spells CAWSGGEGSPLHF. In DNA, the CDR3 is TGTGCCTGGAGTGGGGGGGAAGGTTCACCCCTCCACTTT.

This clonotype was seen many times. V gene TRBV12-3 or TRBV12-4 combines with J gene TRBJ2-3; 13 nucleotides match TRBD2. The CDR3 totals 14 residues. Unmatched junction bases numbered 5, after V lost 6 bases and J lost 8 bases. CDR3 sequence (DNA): TGTGCCAGCAGACTAGCGGGGGGGCGGGGTACGCAGTATTTT. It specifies CASRLAGGRGTQYF.

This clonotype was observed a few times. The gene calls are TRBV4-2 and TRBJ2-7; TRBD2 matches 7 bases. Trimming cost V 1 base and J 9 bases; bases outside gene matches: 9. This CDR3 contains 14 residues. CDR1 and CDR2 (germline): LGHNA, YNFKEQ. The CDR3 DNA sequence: TGTGCCAGCAGCCAAGTCCTTCGGGAGGAAGGGCAGTACTTC. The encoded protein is CASSQVLREEGQYF.

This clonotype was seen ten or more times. CDR3: CASHWGRALTDTQYF. The CDR3, as DNA: TGTGCCAGCCACTGGGGCAGAGCACTCACAGATACGCAGTATTTT. This chain connects TRBV6-1 to TRBJ2-3; D may be TRBD1 (5 bases). Trimming cost V 8 bases and J 2 bases, with 17 bases left between them. The CDR3 is made up of 15 amino acids. Germline V gene lookup returns CDR1 MNHNS and CDR2 SASEGT.

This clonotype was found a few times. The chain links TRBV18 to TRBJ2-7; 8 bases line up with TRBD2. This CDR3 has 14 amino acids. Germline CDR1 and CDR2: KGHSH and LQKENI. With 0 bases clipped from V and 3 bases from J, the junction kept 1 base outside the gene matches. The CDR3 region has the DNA TGTGCCAGCTCACCACCGGGACTAGACTACGAGCAGTACTTC. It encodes CASSPPGLDYEQYF.

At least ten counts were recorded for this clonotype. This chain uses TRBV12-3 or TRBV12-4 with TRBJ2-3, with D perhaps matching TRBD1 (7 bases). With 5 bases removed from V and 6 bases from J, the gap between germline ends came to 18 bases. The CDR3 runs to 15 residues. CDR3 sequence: CASSPPDRTKDTQYF. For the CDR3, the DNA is TGTGCCAGCAGTCCCCCGGACAGGACTAAGGATACGCAGTATTTT.

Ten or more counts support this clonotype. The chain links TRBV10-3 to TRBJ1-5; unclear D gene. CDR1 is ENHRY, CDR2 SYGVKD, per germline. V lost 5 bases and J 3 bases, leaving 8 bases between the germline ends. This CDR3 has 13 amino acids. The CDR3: CAISSGFNQPQHF. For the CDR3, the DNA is TGTGCCATCAGTAGCGGGTTCAATCAGCCCCAGCATTTT.

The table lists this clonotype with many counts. DNA of the CDR3: TGTGCCAGCAGCAAGGGACAGGCCAGCAATCAGCCCCAGCATTTT. This codes for CASSKGQASNQPQHF. The chain links TRBV5-6 to TRBJ1-5; TRBD1 matches at 8 bases. Germline V gene sequence: CDR1 SGHDT, CDR2 YYEEEE. Trimming cost V 4 bases and J 1 base; bases outside gene matches: 4. The CDR3 covers 15 residues.

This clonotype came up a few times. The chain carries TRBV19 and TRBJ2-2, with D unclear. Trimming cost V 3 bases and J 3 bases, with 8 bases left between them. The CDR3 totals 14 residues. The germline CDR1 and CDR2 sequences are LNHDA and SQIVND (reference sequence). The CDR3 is CASSIHRYTGELFF. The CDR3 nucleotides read TGTGCCAGTAGTATTCACAGATACACCGGGGAGCTGTTTTTT.

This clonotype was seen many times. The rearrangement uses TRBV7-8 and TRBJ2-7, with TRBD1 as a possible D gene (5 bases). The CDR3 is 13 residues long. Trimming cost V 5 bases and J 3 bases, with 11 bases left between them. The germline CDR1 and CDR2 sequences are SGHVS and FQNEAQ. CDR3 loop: CASSLSDSYEQYF. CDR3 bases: TGTGCCAGCAGCCTTTCTGACAGCTACGAGCAGTACTTC.

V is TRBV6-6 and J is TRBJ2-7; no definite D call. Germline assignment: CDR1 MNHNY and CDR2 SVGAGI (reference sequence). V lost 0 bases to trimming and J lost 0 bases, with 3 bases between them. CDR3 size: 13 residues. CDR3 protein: CASSYSYSYEQYF. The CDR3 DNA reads TGTGCCAGCAGTTACTCGTACTCCTACGAGCAGTACTTC.